A selection of T cell receptor beta chains follows, all from one sample in a study of shared clonotypes between healthy human individuals. The protocol was immunoSEQ multiplex PCR, while the TCRdb copy is restricted to in-frame clones and leaves out a portion. Of over a million clones listed, around 97% are singletons. Sequenced input: naive CD4+ T cells sorted from blood. Receptors were obtained from a man aged 30-40 years in good health. CDR3s include the opening cysteine and the closing phenylalanine or tryptophan. The order of the fields is clone size, J gene, V gene, D gene, CDR3 DNA, CDR3 protein. The D gene is left open where the match is weak. A clone size is listed for some rows: how often the clone was seen (once, few, many), or a class if it is expanded.

>.|TRBJ2-5|TRBV7-9|.
TGTGCCAGCAGCTTAAGGGCCAAAGACCCCTCTTGGCAAGAGACCCAGTACTTC
CASSLRAKDPSWQETQYF
>.|TRBJ2-7|TRBV5-1|TRBD2
TGCGCCAGCAGCTCCGGGGGGATACCGTACGAGCAGTACTTC
CASSSGGIPYEQYF
>.|TRBJ2-4|TRBV7-9|.
TGTGCCAGCAGCCAACACACGAAGGGGCCTTTAGCCAAAAACATTCAGTACTTC
CASSQHTKGPLAKNIQYF
>.|TRBJ2-2|TRBV30|TRBD1
TGTGCCTGGCGGACAGGGTCTCTTAACGGGGAGCTGTTTTTT
CAWRTGSLNGELFF
>.|TRBJ2-7|TRBV28|TRBD1
TGTGCCAGCAGTTTGATCACAGGGGACGAGCAGTACTTC
CASSLITGDEQYF
>.|TRBJ2-1|TRBV28|TRBD2
TGTGCCAACCCGCGTAGCGGGAGTAGGTATGAGCAGTTCTTC
CANPRSGSRYEQFF
>.|TRBJ1-1|TRBV28|TRBD1
TGTGCCAGCACCACCAGGGGGTCCGACAGTCTGGTCACTGAAGCTTTCTTT
CASTTRGSDSLVTEAFF
>.|TRBJ1-2|TRBV7-9|.
TGTGCCAGCAGCTTAGTTACGGATGGCTACACCTTC
CASSLVTDGYTF
>.|TRBJ1-4|TRBV5-1|.
TGCGCCAGCAGCTTGGAGGCAGGGGTAAAACTGTTTTTT
CASSLEAGVKLFF
>.|TRBJ2-7|TRBV4-3|.
TGCGCCAGCAGTCGAGAAGCTGTCTCCTACGAGCAGTACTTC
CASSREAVSYEQYF
>.|TRBJ2-1|TRBV5-1|TRBD2
TGCGCCAGCAGCTTACTAGCGGTCTACAATGAGCAGTTCTTC
CASSLLAVYNEQFF
>.|TRBJ2-5|TRBV5-4|TRBD2
TGTGCCAGCAGCGGGGGGGCGACTAGCGGGACAGAGACCCAGTACTTC
CASSGGATSGTETQYF
>.|TRBJ2-1|TRBV14|.
TGTGCCAGCAGCCAAGTATCAACTAATGAGCAGTTCTTC
CASSQVSTNEQFF
>.|TRBJ2-1|TRBV4-3|TRBD2
TGCGCCAGCAGCCAAGACCCCCGGACTAGCGGGTTTGAGCAGTTCTTC
CASSQDPRTSGFEQFF
>.|TRBJ2-1|TRBV5-8|TRBD2
TGTGCCAGCAGCTTGGCCTGGGGGGGAGAGGGGTTCTTC
CASSLAWGGEGFF
>.|TRBJ2-7|TRBV11-3|TRBD1
TGTGCCAGCAGCTCGAGACAGGGGGCCGAGCAGTACTTC
CASSSRQGAEQYF
>.|TRBJ2-7|TRBV27|TRBD1
TGTGCCAGCAGTTTATCGGGGGCGACAGGGGCCTTCGACCCTTTCGAGCAGTACTTC
CASSLSGATGAFDPFEQYF
>.|TRBJ2-5|TRBV27|.
TGTGCCAGCAGTTTATCTCGGGTATGGGGAGAGACCCAGTACTTC
CASSLSRVWGETQYF
>.|TRBJ1-5|TRBV18|.
TGTGCCAGCTCACCGGGGAATCAGCCCCAGCATTTT
CASSPGNQPQHF
>.|TRBJ2-4|TRBV2|TRBD2
TGTGCCAGCAGTGTCCGTAGCGGGAGGGTGCATGGTACCAAAAACATTCAGTACTTC
CASSVRSGRVHGTKNIQYF
>.|TRBJ1-1|TRBV5-1|.
TGCGCCAGCAGCTTGATCCCTGGCACTGAAGCTTTCTTT
CASSLIPGTEAFF
>.|TRBJ1-4|TRBV28|.
TGTGCCAGCAGTTTATTGTTCGGGGGGATTGAAAAACTGTTTTTT
CASSLLFGGIEKLFF
>.|TRBJ2-7|TRBV27|.
TGTGCCAGCAGTTTATCCCCTTGGGGTGGTTTGGCGGGTTCCTACGAGCAGTACTTC
CASSLSPWGGLAGSYEQYF
>.|TRBJ2-1|TRBV6-5|.
TGTGCCAGCACTCTCCGGGCAGGGGCATACAATGAGCAGTTCTTC
CASTLRAGAYNEQFF
>.|TRBJ1-4|TRBV5-1|.
TGCGCCAGCAGCAATGGGCCAGCAGGGGATGAAAAACTGTTTTTT
CASSNGPAGDEKLFF
>.|TRBJ2-1|TRBV7-2|.
TGTGCCAGCAGCTCCATCACAGGACAGGGGGCCCTAGCGGGAGTCTTCTTC
CASSSITGQGALAGVFF
>once|TRBJ1-1|TRBV6-1|TRBD1
TGTGCCAGCAGTGCCGGGACAGGGGGAATGTACGCTTTCTTT
CASSAGTGGMYAFF
>.|TRBJ2-1|TRBV15|TRBD2
TGTGCCACCCGTCGGGGGGGCGCCGACAATGAGCAGTTCTTC
CATRRGGADNEQFF
>.|TRBJ2-7|TRBV9|TRBD2
TGTGCCAGCAGCGTATCCTCCGGGAGCGGGAGCTCCTACGAGCAGTACTTC
CASSVSSGSGSSYEQYF
>once|TRBJ1-5|TRBV5-6|.
TGTGCCAGCAGCACCCTGACAGTAAGCAATCAGCCCCAGCATTTT
CASSTLTVSNQPQHF
>.|TRBJ1-4|TRBV11-2|TRBD1
TGTGCCAGCAGCCCAGCAGGGGGAAGGGGTGAAAAACTGTTTTTT
CASSPAGGRGEKLFF
>.|TRBJ2-7|TRBV4-1|TRBD1
TGCGCCAGCAGCCAAGGGAACAGGGGGAACAACGAGCAGTACTTC
CASSQGNRGNNEQYF
>once|TRBJ2-2|TRBV6-4|TRBD1
TGTGCCAGCAGTGAGCAGGGGGCCGGGGAGCTGTTTTTT
CASSEQGAGELFF
>.|TRBJ2-1|TRBV19|.
TGTGCCAGTAGTACCCCTCCAAGCGGCCACCCCGCCGGGGAGCAGTTCTTC
CASSTPPSGHPAGEQFF
>.|TRBJ2-7|TRBV27|.
TGTGCCAGCAGTTCCGGACTGGGGCGGGGCGACTCCTACGAGCAGTACTTC
CASSSGLGRGDSYEQYF
>.|TRBJ2-3|TRBV5-4|TRBD2
TGTGCCAGCAGCTCCGGGACTAGCGGAGGGGGAGATACGCAGTATTTT
CASSSGTSGGGDTQYF
>.|TRBJ1-1|TRBV19|.
TGTGCCAGTAGTATTTTGGGTGAAGCTTTCTTT
CASSILGEAFF
>.|TRBJ2-1|TRBV10-1|TRBD2
TGCGCCAGCAGTGAGTCGGGACTAGCGGGAGGGATCGCCTACAATGAGCAGTTCTTC
CASSESGLAGGIAYNEQFF
>.|TRBJ2-3|TRBV10-3|.
TGTGCCATCAGTGAGCTAGCAGTAACCACAGATACGCAGTATTTT
CAISELAVTTDTQYF
>.|TRBJ1-2|TRBV28|.
TGTGCCAGCAGTTTAGGCAGCTATGGCTACACCTTC
CASSLGSYGYTF
>.|TRBJ2-7|TRBV15|.
TGTGCCACCAGCGTTTTTGTCACCTACGAGCAGTACTTC
CATSVFVTYEQYF
>.|TRBJ2-7|TRBV7-9|.
TGTGCCAGCAGCTCCCAGGGGTGGGAGGTCTCCTACGAGCAGTACTTC
CASSSQGWEVSYEQYF
>.|TRBJ2-7|TRBV5-1|TRBD1
TGCGCCAGCAGCTACCGACAGGGGAGCGACGAGCAGTACTTC
CASSYRQGSDEQYF
>.|TRBJ2-2|TRBV5-8|TRBD1
TGTGCCAGCAGCTTGGTCAGGGGGCGTCCCGGGGAGCTGTTTTTT
CASSLVRGRPGELFF
>.|TRBJ2-7|TRBV7-2|.
TGTGCCAGCAGCTTCATGGGGGGTCCATTGAGGGAGCAGTACTTC
CASSFMGGPLREQYF
>few|TRBJ2-7|TRBV7-2|.
TGTGCCAGCAGCTTAAGGTACGAGCAGTACTTC
CASSLRYEQYF
>.|TRBJ2-1|TRBV5-4|.
TGTGCCAGCAGCTTGCCCTCCACTGAGCAGTTCTTC
CASSLPSTEQFF
>.|TRBJ2-7|TRBV11-2|.
TGTGCCAGCAGCTTACGGGGGACGATACGAGCCTACGAGCAGTACTTC
CASSLRGTIRAYEQYF
>once|TRBJ2-5|TRBV27|.
TGTGCCAGCAGTTTAAGTACTAAAGAGACCCAGTACTTC
CASSLSTKETQYF
>.|TRBJ2-7|TRBV7-3|TRBD1
TGTGCCAGCAGCCTGGGACAGCTCTACGAGCAGTACTTC
CASSLGQLYEQYF
>.|TRBJ2-3|TRBV11-3|TRBD1
TGTGCCAGCAGCTGGGGGCCGGGACAGGGGTCAGATACGCAGTATTTT
CASSWGPGQGSDTQYF
>.|TRBJ2-6|TRBV18|.
TGTGCCAGCTCACCACTCAGGGCCTCTGGGGCCAACGTCCTGACTTTC
CASSPLRASGANVLTF